The entry below gives a single T cell receptor beta chain sequence along with its context. This sample was taken from a study of blood T cell repertoires in COVID-19. Study details: Researchers got acute and convalescent COVID-19 samples from the United States, Italy and Spain. PBMCs, B-cell-depleted T cells, or T cells provided the cDNA or gDNA that made up the material.

Per the original data handling: The assay estimated nucleated cells by amplifying reference gene primers. Profiled with immunoSEQ multiplex PCR; TCRdb holds only in-frame clones, not every one. The V and J calls and the clone size are those of that table, but D and trimming were determined from the DNA. The table has roughly 100,000 clones, almost 80% seen once. Germline V CDR1 and CDR2: SNHLY, FYNNEI. Trimming removed 8 bases from V and 4 bases from J, with 18 bases in between. The CDR3 has 15 residues. What was sequenced was peripheral blood. The receptor's source is a man in his sixties with active or convalescent COVID-19. The J gene is TRBJ2-1, the V gene TRBV2; the D gene is possibly TRBD2 (5 bases). Written as DNA, the CDR3 is TGTGCCAGCCTGTTGGCGGGCGTGGGGTACAATGAGCAGTTCTTC. Its translation is CASLLAGVGYNEQFF.